A single sample gave rise to the 14 T cell receptor beta chains below, sequenced in a study of cytomegalovirus exposure and HLA in healthy donors. TCRdb keeps only in-frame clones here, not all; method: immunoSEQ multiplex PCR. Altogether 150,000 to 170,000 clones are present, 85% to 90% being singletons, with the ten largest covering approximately 2%. The source material was PBMCs. Every receptor here comes from a human donor in good health.

The rearrangement links TRBV5-4 to TRBJ2-7, with 11 bases lining up with TRBD1. J gave up 4 bases and V 2 bases, and 5 bases lay outside the gene matches. This CDR3 has 15 amino acids. Germline V gene sequence: CDR1 SGHNT, CDR2 YYREEE (reference sequence). The CDR3 coding sequence is TGTGCCAGCAGCTTCGGACAGGGGGCGCATTACGAGCAGTACTTC. It yields the protein CASSFGQGAHYEQYF.

The chain is built from TRBV4-3 and TRBJ2-1; 7 bases agree with TRBD2. There are 12 residues in the CDR3. With 4 bases clipped from V and 9 bases from J, the junction kept 3 bases outside the gene matches. Germline V gives CDR1 LGHNA, CDR2 YSLEER. DNA for the CDR3: TGCGCCAGCAGCCCCGGGGGGTCTGAGCAGTTCTTC. Its protein is CASSPGGSEQFF.

The gene calls are TRBV19 and TRBJ1-2, with D perhaps TRBD1 (6 bases). Germline V gives CDR1 LNHDA, CDR2 SQIVND (reference sequence). V lost 7 bases to trimming and J lost 7 bases, with 19 bases between them. The length of the CDR3 is 14 residues. The CDR3 region has the DNA TGTGCCAGTAATCCCCAGGGGTCGTTTTTTGGCTACACCTTC. Translated: CASNPQGSFFGYTF. The complete variable domain, with remaining parts taken from reference TRBV19 and TRBJ1-2, reads DGGITQSPKYLFRKEGQNVTLSCEQNLNHDAMYWYRQDPGQGLRLIYYSQIVNDFQKGDIAEGYSVSREKKESFPLTVTSAQKNPTAFYLCASNPQGSFFGYTFGSGTRLTVV.

CDR3 DNA: TGTGCCAGCAGTCCCTACAGGGGGCAGGGGGGCTACACCTTC. Translation gives CASSPYRGQGGYTF. The gene calls are TRBV6-5 and TRBJ1-2; 9 nucleotides align to TRBD1. After removal of 5 bases from V and 8 bases from J, the junction contained 9 bases not matched to a gene. This CDR3 spans 14 amino acids. In germline, CDR1 is MNHEY, CDR2 SVGAGI.

The rearrangement links TRBV7-9 to TRBJ1-5; 7 bases fit TRBD1. Per germline, CDR1 SEHNR and CDR2 FQNEAQ (reference sequence). Trimming removed 2 bases from V and 5 bases from J; junction bases left unmatched: 9. CDR3 length equals 16 residues. The CDR3 here is CASSLSGQGGYQPQHF. CDR3 DNA: TGTGCCAGCAGCTTATCCGGCCAGGGGGGATATCAGCCCCAGCATTTT.

The gene calls are TRBV27 and TRBJ1-1; no definite D call. The CDR3 runs to 14 residues. From germline, CDR1 is MNHEY and CDR2 SMNVEV (reference sequence). V was pared by 5 bases and J by 5 bases, with 15 bases between. The CDR3 loop reads CASSPRFLDTEAFF. The CDR3 nucleotides read TGTGCCAGCAGTCCCCGCTTTTTAGATACTGAAGCTTTCTTT.

This chain links TRBV6-5 with TRBJ1-2; D may be TRBD1 (5 bases). The CDR3 contains 15 residues. Between the trimmed V and J ends, which lost 5 bases and 0 bases, there was a span of 13 bases. Germline assignment: CDR1 MNHEY and CDR2 SVGAGI. The CDR3 nucleotides are TGTGCCAGCAGTCCCACGGGGGGAACTAACTATGGCTACACCTTC. Its protein product is CASSPTGGTNYGYTF.

The chain couples TRBV11-1 to TRBJ2-2; TRBD2 matches 8 bases. Unmatched junction bases numbered 7, after V lost 4 bases and J lost 6 bases. This CDR3 has 15 amino acids. The germline V gene has CDR1 SGHAT and CDR2 FQDESV (reference sequence). DNA for the CDR3: TGTGCCAGCAGCTACGAGCGGGGGTTAGCCGGGGAGCTGTTTTTT. Protein: CASSYERGLAGELFF.

This clone has just a few counts. The rearrangement links TRBV7-3 to TRBJ1-1; TRBD1 is a possible D gene (5 bases). The germline CDR1 and CDR2 sequences are SGHTA and FQGTGA. V shed 3 bases and J shed 3 bases, with 11 bases lying between them. The CDR3 loop spans 14 amino acids. The CDR3 DNA is TGTGCCAGCAGCTTGGACGGGGGGGACACTGAAGCTTTCTTT. Translating it yields CASSLDGGDTEAFF.

V gene TRBV6-6 combines with J gene TRBJ2-5, with 10 bases identical to TRBD1. The CDR3 is 15 residues long. Trimming removed 8 bases from V and 0 bases from J; junction bases left unmatched: 6. Germline loops: CDR1 MNHNY, CDR2 SVGAGI (reference sequence). CDR3: CASFPGQGYQETQYF. CDR3 DNA sequence: TGTGCCAGCTTCCCGGGACAGGGGTACCAAGAGACCCAGTACTTC.

The chain recombines TRBV4-1 with TRBJ2-5, with TRBD2 matching 12 bases. After removal of 7 bases from V and 5 bases from J, the junction contained 11 bases not matched to a gene. Germline loops: CDR1 MGHRA, CDR2 YSYEKL. CDR3 size: 16 residues. The CDR3 spells CASMPGLAGTEETQYF. The CDR3 bases are TGCGCCAGCATGCCGGGACTAGCGGGTACAGAGGAGACCCAGTACTTC.

This clone was observed once. The V and J genes are TRBV6-5 and TRBJ2-3, with D perhaps matching TRBD2 (5 bases). V was cut by 6 bases and J by 4 bases, with 14 bases left in between. This CDR3 has 14 amino acids. The germline CDR1 and CDR2 sequences are MNHEY and SVGAGI. CDR3 sequence reads: CASRSPSSADTQYF. CDR3 bases: TGTGCCAGCAGATCCCCTAGCAGCGCAGATACGCAGTATTTT.

The rearrangement joins TRBV7-2 to TRBJ2-6, with a possible D match to TRBD2 (5 bases). The CDR3 loop spans 18 amino acids. Per the germline V gene, CDR1 is SGHTA and CDR2 is FQGNSA. Trimming removed 3 bases from V and 0 bases from J, with 15 bases in between. This CDR3 is CASSFKGVEGSGANVLTF. CDR3 nucleotide sequence: TGTGCCAGCAGCTTCAAGGGTGTAGAGGGCTCTGGGGCCAACGTCCTGACTTTC.

This clone was seen a handful of times. V usage is TRBV2 and J usage is TRBJ1-6; no clear D. The CDR3 sequence is 13 residues long. CDR1 is SNHLY, CDR2 FYNNEI, per germline. Trimming took off 4 bases at V and 9 bases at J, with 10 bases between the two ends. The CDR3 loop reads CASSAGIGSPLHF. The CDR3 DNA is TGTGCCAGCAGTGCGGGGATAGGTTCACCCCTCCACTTT.